A single sample gave rise to the 24 T cell receptor beta chains below, sequenced in a study of radiation and T cells in renal cell carcinoma. Time point: blood 2 weeks post-SBRT. The sample's treatment: 15 Gy SBRT to primary tumor, nephrectomy 4 weeks later. TCRdb's table, derived via immunoSEQ multiplex PCR, lists solely in-frame clones and lacks some. Here the sample spans some 120,000 clones, about 81% being singletons. The starting material was blood, obtained from a patient whose treatment included radiotherapy and nephrectomy. These receptors were obtained from a man in his fifties with renal cell carcinoma.

This clone was recorded a few times. This sequence joins TRBV13 and TRBJ2-7; 7 bases map to TRBD1. Germline V gives CDR1 PRHDT, CDR2 FYEKMQ (reference sequence). The CDR3 length is 15 residues. V lost 7 bases, J lost 3 bases, and 12 bases stayed unmatched. In nucleotides, the CDR3 is TGTGCCAGCACCTCAAAACAGGGGAACGTCTACGAGCAGTACTTC. Translating gives CASTSKQGNVYEQYF.

Regarding this clone: This same CDR3 is encoded by further DNA sequences in the sample. The chain combines TRBV5-4 with TRBJ2-1, with D perhaps TRBD2 (5 bases). CDR3 length equals 12 residues. Trimming pared 0 bases from V and 7 bases from J, leaving 5 bases between. Germline CDR1 SGHNT, CDR2 YYREEE (reference sequence). Here the CDR3 DNA reads TGTGCCAGCAGCTTGGGAGGGAATGAGCAGTTCTTC. Its translation is CASSLGGNEQFF.

The chain carries TRBV19 and TRBJ1-2, with D perhaps matching TRBD1 (5 bases). CDR3 length equals 18 residues. V shed 2 bases and J shed 6 bases, with 25 bases lying between them. The germline CDR1 and CDR2 sequences are LNHDA and SQIVND (reference sequence). CDR3 coding DNA: TGTGCCAGTAGTATATTTGGGGGGGGACTTTCTACGGATAATGGCTACACCTTC. Translation: CASSIFGGGLSTDNGYTF.

The chain is built from TRBV2 and TRBJ2-7, with D unresolved. The CDR3 contains 16 residues. The V gene's germline CDR1 is SNHLY and CDR2 FYNNEI. V was clipped by 2 bases and J by 6 bases, with 20 bases between them. The CDR3 nucleotides read TGTGCCAGCAGTGAACAGTTAGGCCGCGGTTTGGGCGAGCAGTACTTC. Amino acid sequence: CASSEQLGRGLGEQYF.

This clone was detected a few times. This chain links TRBV11-2 with TRBJ2-7, with D tentatively TRBD1 (6 bases). This CDR3 is built from 14 residues. V was trimmed by 5 bases and J by 5 bases, leaving 16 bases between them. CDR1 and CDR2 from the germline V gene are SGHAT and FQNNGV. CDR3 amino acids: CASSPLRGKHEQYF. DNA for the CDR3: TGTGCCAGCAGCCCCCTGAGGGGGAAACACGAGCAGTACTTC.

This chain uses TRBV6-4 with TRBJ1-2, with 8 bases identical to TRBD1. The germline V gene has CDR1 MRHNA and CDR2 SNTAGT. CDR3 length equals 14 residues. V lost 10 bases, J lost 2 bases, and 9 bases stayed unmatched. CDR3 amino acids: CATGQTGENYGYTF. CDR3 coding DNA: TGTGCCACCGGACAGACAGGGGAGAACTATGGCTACACCTTC.

The J gene is TRBJ2-7, the V gene TRBV11-3; maybe TRBD2 (6 bases). The germline V gene encodes CDR1 SGHNT and CDR2 YENEEA. The CDR3 has 15 amino acids. Trimming removed 5 bases from V and 1 base from J, with 15 bases in between. Here the CDR3 reads CASSDHSRGSYEQYF. The CDR3 nucleotides read TGTGCCAGCAGCGACCACAGCCGGGGGTCCTACGAGCAGTACTTC. Filled out from reference TRBV11-3 and TRBJ2-7, the complete variable domain reads EAGVVQSPRYKIIEKKQPVAFWCNPISGHNTLYWYLQNLGQGPELLIRYENEEAVDDSQLPKDRFSAERLKGVDSTLKIQPAELGDSAVYLCASSDHSRGSYEQYFGPGTRLTVT.

The chain couples TRBV7-2 to TRBJ2-1; possibly TRBD1 for D (6 bases). Trimming took off 2 bases at V and 8 bases at J, with 10 bases between the two ends. Germline V lookup: CDR1 SGHTA, CDR2 FQGNSA. This CDR3 spans 13 amino acids. The CDR3, as DNA: TGTGCCAGCAGCTTAACAGGGCAGCATGAGCAGTTCTTC. As protein: CASSLTGQHEQFF.

The rearrangement joins TRBV9 to TRBJ1-3; D gene unclear. Germline CDR1 SGDLS, CDR2 YYNGEE. The CDR3 runs 16 residues. V lost 4 bases, J lost 1 base, and 15 bases lay in between. The CDR3 protein is CASSLVPRLSGNTIYF. The CDR3 region has the DNA TGTGCCAGCAGCTTAGTACCGAGGCTTTCTGGAAACACCATATATTTT.

The CDR3 loop reads CASATTSGSGNEQYF. As DNA, the CDR3 is TGTGCCAGCGCCACGACTAGCGGGAGTGGGAACGAGCAGTACTTC. V and J are TRBV7-9 and TRBJ2-7; 12 bases align to TRBD2. The CDR3 loop spans 15 amino acids. The V and J ends lost 8 bases and 5 bases, in that order; junction bases with no gene match: 10. Germline values: CDR1 SEHNR, CDR2 FQNEAQ (reference sequence).

The CDR3 coding sequence is TGTGCCATCAGTGAGTCGGGGACAGGGGGCCAAGAGACCCAGTACTTC. Its protein is CAISESGTGGQETQYF. The V gene is TRBV10-3, the J gene TRBJ2-5, with 11 positions matching TRBD1. The CDR3 runs 16 residues. Germline V gene data show CDR1 as ENHRY and CDR2 as SYGVKD. V was clipped by 0 bases and J by 1 base; unmatched bases: 1.

The V and J genes are TRBV2 and TRBJ2-2; D could derive from TRBD1 or TRBD2 (5 bases each). Trimming took 5 bases from V and 4 from J, leaving 14 bases between them. Germline values: CDR1 SNHLY, CDR2 FYNNEI. The CDR3 loop spans 15 amino acids. The CDR3 DNA follows: TGTGCCAGCAGTCAGACATTTGGGGGCACCGGGGAGCTGTTTTTT. This codes for CASSQTFGGTGELFF.

J is TRBJ2-1 and V is TRBV2; D may match TRBD1 or TRBD2 (5 bases each). Trimming left V 5 bases short and J 3 bases short, with 14 bases between. This CDR3 region has 15 residues. Germline-derived CDR1 and CDR2 are SNHLY and FYNNEI. The CDR3, as DNA: TGTGCCAGCAGTTCTGATCATGGGGGCTACAATGAGCAGTTCTTC. It yields the protein CASSSDHGGYNEQFF. The full variable domain, rest sourced from reference TRBV2 and TRBJ2-1, is EPEVTQTPSHQVTQMGQEVILRCVPISNHLYFYWYRQILGQKVEFLVSFYNNEISEKSEIFDDQFSVERPDGSNFTLKIRSTKLEDSAMYFCASSSDHGGYNEQFFGPGTRLTVL.

This clone was seen once. The CDR3 sequence is CASSWKGRAENEQFF. CDR3 sequence (DNA): TGTGCCAGCAGCTGGAAGGGACGGGCGGAAAATGAGCAGTTCTTC. J is TRBJ2-1 and V is TRBV5-4; either TRBD1 or TRBD2 may fit D (5 bases each). CDR1 and CDR2 from the germline V gene are SGHNT and YYREEE (reference sequence). The CDR3 spans 15 residues. Trimming took 3 bases from V and 7 from J, leaving 17 bases between them.

The J gene is TRBJ2-3, the V gene TRBV6-5; perhaps D is TRBD1 or TRBD2 (5 bases each). Trimming stripped 0 bases from V and 1 base from J, with 8 bases between. In germline, CDR1 is MNHEY, CDR2 SVGAGI. There are 15 residues in the CDR3. The CDR3 spells CASSYSWDRTDTQYF. The CDR3 nucleotides read TGTGCCAGCAGTTACTCGTGGGACCGCACAGATACGCAGTATTTT.

The V and J genes are TRBV18 and TRBJ1-5, with 11 positions matching TRBD1. CDR3 length: 14 residues. Looked up from germline, CDR1 is KGHSH and CDR2 is LQKENI. V dropped 3 bases and J dropped 7; count of bases not matched to a gene: 2. CDR3 coding DNA: TGTGCCAGCTCACCGGGACAGGGGGACCAGCCCCAGCATTTT. Residues: CASSPGQGDQPQHF.

This rearrangement joins TRBV7-2 to TRBJ2-5, with D hard to call. Germline CDR1 reads SGHTA; CDR2 reads FQGNSA. V was pared by 5 bases and J by 0 bases, with 13 bases between. This CDR3 region has 15 residues. The CDR3 sequence: CASSLRAAYQETQYF. In nucleotides, the CDR3 is TGTGCCAGCAGCCTACGGGCGGCGTACCAAGAGACCCAGTACTTC.

The chain uses TRBV5-1 and TRBJ2-5, with TRBD1 identical over 7 bases. The germline gives CDR1 SGHRS, CDR2 YFSETQ. V lost 5 bases and J lost 0; bases outside the gene matches: 1. The CDR3 contains 13 residues. The CDR3 loop reads CASRTGDQETQYF. CDR3 coding DNA: TGCGCCAGCAGAACAGGGGACCAAGAGACCCAGTACTTC.

The V gene is TRBV19, the J gene TRBJ2-5, with 7 bases fitting TRBD1. Germline CDR1 is LNHDA and CDR2 is SQIVND (reference sequence). This CDR3 contains 15 residues. The junction had 2 bases not matched to a gene; V was cut back by 0 bases and J by 1 base. CDR3 coding DNA: TGTGCCAGTAGTATAGACGGGACAGTCCAAGAGACCCAGTACTTC. Translation: CASSIDGTVQETQYF.

The chain joins TRBV5-6 to TRBJ1-2; the match to TRBD1 covers 11 bases. The length of the CDR3 is 15 residues. Germline values: CDR1 SGHDT, CDR2 YYEEEE. The V segment lost 3 bases and the J segment 2 bases; nucleotides outside the gene matches: 3. The CDR3 loop reads CASSWGDRGNYGYTF. CDR3 DNA: TGTGCCAGCAGCTGGGGGGACAGGGGGAACTATGGCTACACCTTC.

This chain's CDR3 is CASSTPSGSSYNEQFF. In DNA, the CDR3 is TGTGCCAGCAGCACCCCTAGCGGTAGCTCCTACAATGAGCAGTTCTTC. The chain uses TRBV5-6 and TRBJ2-1, with 7 bases matching TRBD2. Germline V gene sequence: CDR1 SGHDT, CDR2 YYEEEE. V gave up 4 bases and J gave up 0 bases; unmatched junction bases: 7. This CDR3 region has 16 residues.

The CDR3 sequence: CASSPNPSAGQYF. The CDR3 DNA sequence: TGTGCCAGCTCACCGAATCCGTCCGCGGGGCAGTACTTC. This chain joins TRBV18 and TRBJ2-7, with a possible D match to TRBD2 (5 bases). The CDR3 is 13 residues long. The V and J ends lost 3 bases and 9 bases respectively, with 15 bases between them. Germline lookup yields CDR1 KGHSH and CDR2 LQKENI.

V is TRBV18 and J is TRBJ2-1; 9 bases map to TRBD1. The CDR3 has 15 amino acids. Germline CDR1 is KGHSH and CDR2 is LQKENI. Trimming took 3 bases from V and 4 from J; bases not matched to a gene: 4. The CDR3 here is CASSPRTGEYNEQFF. CDR3 in DNA: TGTGCCAGCTCACCCCGGACAGGGGAGTACAATGAGCAGTTCTTC.

This sequence joins TRBV5-5 and TRBJ2-5; the match to TRBD2 covers 16 bases. V dropped 2 bases and J dropped 1; count of bases not matched to a gene: 8. Germline CDR1 reads SGHKS; CDR2 reads YYEKEE (reference sequence). The CDR3 has 19 residues. The CDR3 DNA reads TGTGCCAGCAGCTTAGCCGGGACTAGCGGGGGGGCCCCCCAAGAGACCCAGTACTTC. Translated: CASSLAGTSGGAPQETQYF.